Reported below is one T cell receptor (beta chain). The sample holds one count of this clone. There is no known antigen for this receptor. Base qualities are not provided; no much larger clone lies one nucleotide away. Genomic DNA was isolated from the sorted cells so that the TCRbeta CDR3 region could be sequenced. TCRbeta CDR3 regions were sequenced using the immunoSEQ Assay. The source is immuneACCESS, and TCRdb retained only in-frame sequences with V and J called. Part of the clones is not carried over; for the studies checked, unresolved V genes explain less than half of this, and the remainder is unexplained. Recorded for this sample are around 26,000 clones; about four fifths of them occurred a single time. The top ten constitute roughly 32% of the sample. The data originate from a study of OX40 agonist ivuxolimab in advanced cancers. About the study as a whole: Ivuxolimab, which targeted the costimulatory receptor OX40 (CD134), was an agonistic, fully human IgG2 monoclonal antibody. A male proportion of around 80% and a mean age of 60 years, ranging from roughly 23 to 90, were recorded for the dose-escalation cohort. The paper describes the monotherapy dose-escalation part (N of about 52 patients) of the phase I trial of ivuxolimab. Intravenous ivuxolimab was administered to patients every 2 weeks at six dose levels: 0.01, 0.1, 0.3, 1.5, 3 and 10 mg/kg. Partial responses were achieved by three dose-escalation patients, of whom one had hepatocellular carcinoma and two had cutaneous melanoma. Of the approximately 54 dose-escalation patients, hepatocellular carcinoma was present in approximately 20, melanoma in roughly 15, renal cell carcinoma in 9 and head and neck cancer in 9. Prior anti-PD-1, anti-PD-L1 or anti-CTLA-4 therapy was permitted, and 40% of dose-escalation patients had received checkpoint inhibitors. Peripheral TCRbeta sequencing was intended to test whether TCR sequence diversity was altered and clonal T-cell expansion was caused by ivuxolimab. Points the paper makes about the study in general: In partial responders in the 0.1-3.0 mg/kg groups, normalized peripheral clonal expansion was found to be among the lowest, especially among CD8+ T cells. On average, CD8+ T cells showed more expanded clones than CD4+ T cells after ivuxolimab. At doses of 0.1 to 3.0 mg/kg, clonal expansion of both CD4+ and CD8+ T cells in blood was seen between baseline and week 6. Low levels of normalized T-cell clonal expansion were also seen in some patients who did not respond. The antigen specificity of the clonally expanded peripheral T cells was not determined.

Patients with a history of autoimmune disease or receiving systemic immunosuppression were excluded from the trial. In every dose cohort, peripheral blood was drawn for TCR sequencing at baseline, cycle 4 day 1, and cycle 7 day 1. The samples were drawn from a first-in-human, open-label, multicenter phase I dose-escalation trial of ivuxolimab. Adults with locally advanced or metastatic melanoma, renal cell carcinoma, hepatocellular carcinoma or head and neck squamous cell carcinoma were enrolled in the trial. Before TCR sequencing, CD4+ T cells and CD8+ T cells from peripheral blood were sorted into separate populations. CDR1 and CDR2 were assigned from the germline V gene as MNHEY and SVGAGI. A distance of 11 bases separates the germline ends of V and J, which lose 4 bases and 1 base respectively. The CDR3, cysteine through phenylalanine, is 15 amino acids long. The kept DNA is CDR3 alone, 45 bases in frame from the first base.

Rearrangement joined TRBV6-5 to TRBJ2-1; TRBD2 is a weak D gene call, 6 bases matching. The receptor was derived from an adult with an advanced solid tumor such as melanoma, head and neck, liver or kidney cancer. Sequencing was performed on CD4+ or CD8+ T cells sorted from blood, taken in a trial of the OX40 agonist ivuxolimab. The nucleotide sequence is given as TGTGCCAGCAGTTCACGGGACTTATCCTACAATGAGCAGTTCTTC. Translation gives CASSSRDLSYNEQFF.